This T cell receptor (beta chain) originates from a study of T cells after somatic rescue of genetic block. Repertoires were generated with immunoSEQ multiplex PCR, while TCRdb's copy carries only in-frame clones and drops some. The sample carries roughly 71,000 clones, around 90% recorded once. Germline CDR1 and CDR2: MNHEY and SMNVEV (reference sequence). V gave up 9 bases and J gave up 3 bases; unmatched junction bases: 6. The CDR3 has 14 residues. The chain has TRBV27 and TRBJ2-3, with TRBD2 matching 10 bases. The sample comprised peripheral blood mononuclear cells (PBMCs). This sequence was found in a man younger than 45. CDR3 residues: CARTRTSGTDTQYF. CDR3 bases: TGTGCCAGAACAAGGACTAGCGGAACAGATACGCAGTATTTT.